The source of this T cell receptor beta chain is a study of shared clonotypes between healthy human individuals. Sorted-subset replicate PCR reactions contained roughly 190 ng DNA, corresponding to tens of thousands of T cell genomes. Measured with immunoSEQ multiplex PCR; TCRdb has only the in-frame clones, and not every one. The table shows 2 million to 3 million clones, with over 85% occurring only once. Germline V gene sequence: CDR1 SGHTA, CDR2 FQGNSA. This CDR3 spans 14 amino acids. Trimming stripped 3 bases from V and 0 bases from J, with 5 bases between. The receptor was isolated from a man aged 18-30 years in good health. Some clones in this sample may be carry-over from other donors' samples. The chain uses TRBV7-2 and TRBJ1-4; D remains ambiguous. The sequencing sample was made of naive CD4+ T cells from PBMCs. Subset described: CD45RA+ positively selected. The CDR3, as DNA: TGTGCCAGCAGCTTCATCGCAACTAATGAAAAACTGTTTTTT. It is translated as CASSFIATNEKLFF. Supplemented by reference TRBV7-2 and TRBJ1-4, the full variable domain reads GAGVSQSPSNKVTEKGKDVELRCDPISGHTALYWYRQSLGQGLEFLIYFQGNSAPDKSGLPSDRFSAERTGGSVSTLTIQRTQQEDSAVYLCASSFIATNEKLFFGSGTQLSVL.